This T cell receptor (beta chain) was documented in a study of early T cells in non-severe SARS-CoV-2 infection. Study details: Sequencing of bulk RNA from unsorted whole blood was done, without chain pairing. General study points: Private and CD4 specificities were missed by VDJdb matching, which favored anti-spike CD8 responses.

In this sample, this clonotype turned up a few times. Its antigen remains unidentified. Trimming cost V 0 bases and J 3 bases, with 11 bases left between them. The CDR3 covers 15 residues. In germline, CDR1 is MNHNY, CDR2 SVGAGI (reference sequence). Tagging with unique molecular identifiers was applied to individual cDNA molecules. TCRdb fed the 5' RACE reads into MiXCR, producing one record per CDR3 protein. The sample has around 80,000 distinct CDR3 sequences; around 14% are singletons. This receptor was obtained from an adult who was a healthcare worker with PCR-confirmed SARS-CoV-2 infection or an uninfected control (not recorded which). The sequencing input was whole blood. This sequence joins TRBV6-6 and TRBJ1-1; possibly TRBD1 for D (6 bases). The CDR3 region is CASSYSPGAHTEAFF. As DNA, the CDR3 is TGTGCCAGCAGTTACTCGCCGGGGGCACACACTGAAGCTTTCTTT.